This TCR beta chain derives from a study of cytomegalovirus exposure and HLA in healthy donors. Study context: Around 87 million unique TCRs, all from HLA-typed donors, were included in an early release of the data.

The V gene end was trimmed by 3 bases and the J gene end by 1 base; junction bases not matched to a gene: 0. The germline gives CDR1 MRHNA, CDR2 SNTAGT. There are 14 residues in the CDR3. Study results and limitations: After further analysis at a later stage, 15,000 to 20,000 TCR beta sequences were associated with HLA alleles at 0.05 false discovery rate. It is likely that the observed cluster of highly shared sequence variants was a sequencing artifact.

This clone was detected only a few times. Its antigen is unknown. The PCR made use of 60 Vbeta and 13 Jbeta primers. Sequenced by immunoSEQ multiplex PCR; TCRdb stores in-frame clones only, minus some. The data contain 150,000 to 200,000 clones, around 81% of them singletons. The clonotype was recovered from a man aged 30 to 45 in good health and CMV-seronegative. The specimen was PBMCs. This chain connects TRBV6-4 to TRBJ2-3; 8 bases are a match to TRBD1. As DNA, the CDR3 is TGTGCCAGCAGTGAGGGACAGGGCACAGATACGCAGTATTTT. Amino acids: CASSEGQGTDTQYF.